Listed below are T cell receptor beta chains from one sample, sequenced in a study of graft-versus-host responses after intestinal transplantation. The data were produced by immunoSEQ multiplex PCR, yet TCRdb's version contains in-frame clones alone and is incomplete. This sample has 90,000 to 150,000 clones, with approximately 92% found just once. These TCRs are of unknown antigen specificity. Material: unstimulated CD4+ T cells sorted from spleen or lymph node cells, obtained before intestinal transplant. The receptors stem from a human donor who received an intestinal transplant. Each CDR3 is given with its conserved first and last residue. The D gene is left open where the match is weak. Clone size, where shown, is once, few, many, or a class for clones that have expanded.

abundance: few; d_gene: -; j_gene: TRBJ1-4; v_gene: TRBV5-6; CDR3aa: CASSEISGAEEKLFF; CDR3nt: TGTGCCAGCAGCGAGATCTCAGGGGCTGAGGAAAAACTGTTTTTT
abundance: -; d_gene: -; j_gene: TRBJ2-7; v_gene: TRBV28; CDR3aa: CASSPVDYEQYF; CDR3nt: TGTGCCAGCAGTCCCGTTGACTACGAGCAGTACTTC
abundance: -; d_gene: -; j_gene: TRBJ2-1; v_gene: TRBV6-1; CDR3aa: CASGQGPSSYNEQFF; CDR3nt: TGTGCCAGCGGACAAGGCCCGAGCTCCTACAATGAGCAGTTCTTC
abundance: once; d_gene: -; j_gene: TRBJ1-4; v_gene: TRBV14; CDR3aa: CASSLPGRGEKLFF; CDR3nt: TGTGCCAGCAGCCTACCGGGTCGGGGTGAAAAACTGTTTTTT
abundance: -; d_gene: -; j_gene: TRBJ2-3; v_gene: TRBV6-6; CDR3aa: CASGAGSTTDTQYF; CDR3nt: TGTGCCAGCGGGGCCGGGTCCACCACAGATACGCAGTATTTT
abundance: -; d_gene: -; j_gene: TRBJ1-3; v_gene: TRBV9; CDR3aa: CASSVKSGAGNTIYF; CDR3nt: TGTGCCAGCAGCGTAAAGTCGGGTGCTGGAAACACCATATATTTT
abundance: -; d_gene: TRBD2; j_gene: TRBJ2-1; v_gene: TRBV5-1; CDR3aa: CASRGRTSGRAYNEQFF; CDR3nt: TGCGCCAGCAGGGGTCGGACTAGCGGGAGGGCCTACAATGAGCAGTTCTTC
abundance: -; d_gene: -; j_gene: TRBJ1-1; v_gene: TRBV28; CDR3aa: CASIMPGTGRTEAFF; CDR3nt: TGTGCCAGCATAATGCCGGGGACTGGGAGAACTGAAGCTTTCTTT
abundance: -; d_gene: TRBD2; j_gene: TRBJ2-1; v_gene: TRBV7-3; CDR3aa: CASSSSRAGGRDEQFF; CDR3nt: TGTGCCAGCAGCTCGTCGAGAGCGGGAGGTAGGGATGAGCAGTTCTTC
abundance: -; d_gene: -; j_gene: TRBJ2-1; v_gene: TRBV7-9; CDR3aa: CASPGTETYNEQFF; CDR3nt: TGTGCCAGCCCCGGGACGGAGACATACAATGAGCAGTTCTTC
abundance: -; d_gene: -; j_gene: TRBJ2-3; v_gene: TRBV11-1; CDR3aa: CASSRQQDTQYF; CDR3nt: TGTGCCAGCAGCCGCCAGCAAGATACGCAGTATTTT
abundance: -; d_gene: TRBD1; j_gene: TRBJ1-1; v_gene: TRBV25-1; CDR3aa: CASSVRTGGASTEAFF; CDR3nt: TGTGCCAGCAGTGTTCGGACAGGGGGCGCGAGCACTGAAGCTTTCTTT
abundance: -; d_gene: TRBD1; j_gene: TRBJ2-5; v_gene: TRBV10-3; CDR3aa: CAISDRGQETQYF; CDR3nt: TGTGCCATCAGTGACAGGGGGCAAGAGACCCAGTACTTC
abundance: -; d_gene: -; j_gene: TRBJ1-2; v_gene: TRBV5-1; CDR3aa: CASSLGEGRADYGYTF; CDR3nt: TGCGCCAGCAGCTTGGGGGAAGGCAGGGCCGACTATGGCTACACCTTC
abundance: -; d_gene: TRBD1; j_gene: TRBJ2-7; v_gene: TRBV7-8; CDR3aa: CASSFWDRDYEQYF; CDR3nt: TGTGCCAGCAGCTTCTGGGACAGGGACTACGAGCAGTACTTC
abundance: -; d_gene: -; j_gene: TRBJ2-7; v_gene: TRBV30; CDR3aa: CAWSVAEGPVHEQYF; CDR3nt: TGTGCCTGGAGTGTAGCGGAGGGACCTGTCCACGAGCAGTACTTC
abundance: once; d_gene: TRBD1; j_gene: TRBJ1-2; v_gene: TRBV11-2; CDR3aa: CASSFLGGFYGYTF; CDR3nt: TGTGCCAGCAGCTTTCTAGGGGGCTTCTATGGCTACACCTTC
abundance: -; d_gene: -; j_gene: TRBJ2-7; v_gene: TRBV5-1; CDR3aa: CASSFSQGGGEQYF; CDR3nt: TGCGCCAGCAGCTTTTCCCAAGGGGGTGGGGAGCAGTACTTC
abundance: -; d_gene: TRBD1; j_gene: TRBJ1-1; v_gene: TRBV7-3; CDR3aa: CASSLTGTGGTEAFF; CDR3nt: TGTGCCAGCAGCTTAACCGGGACAGGGGGCACTGAAGCTTTCTTT
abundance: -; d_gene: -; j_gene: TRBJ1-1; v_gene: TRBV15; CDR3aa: CATSRDLAPPLDTEAFF; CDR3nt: TGTGCCACCAGCAGAGATCTCGCCCCCCCCCTTGACACTGAAGCTTTCTTT
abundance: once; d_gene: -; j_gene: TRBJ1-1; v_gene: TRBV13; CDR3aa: CASSGGTLPGTEAFF; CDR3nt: TGTGCCAGCAGCGGGGGGACTCTCCCGGGCACTGAAGCTTTCTTT
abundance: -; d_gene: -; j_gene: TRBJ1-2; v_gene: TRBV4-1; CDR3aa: CASSQDRVYGYTF; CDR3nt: TGCGCCAGCAGCCAAGACAGGGTCTATGGCTACACCTTC
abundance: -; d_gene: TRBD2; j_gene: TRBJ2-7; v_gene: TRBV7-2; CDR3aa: CASSLDSGLAGREQYF; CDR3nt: TGTGCCAGCAGCTTAGACTCGGGACTAGCGGGACGGGAGCAGTACTTC
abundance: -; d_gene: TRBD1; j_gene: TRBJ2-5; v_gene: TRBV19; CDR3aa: CASQGQGSETQYF; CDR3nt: TGTGCCAGTCAAGGACAGGGATCAGAGACCCAGTACTTC
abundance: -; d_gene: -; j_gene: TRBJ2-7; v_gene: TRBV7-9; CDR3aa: CASRLTGTYEQYF; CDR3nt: TGTGCCAGCAGGTTGACAGGTACCTACGAGCAGTACTTC
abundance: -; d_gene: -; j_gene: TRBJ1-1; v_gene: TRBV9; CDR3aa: CASSGSWDTEAFF; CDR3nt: TGTGCCAGCAGCGGAAGTTGGGACACTGAAGCTTTCTTT
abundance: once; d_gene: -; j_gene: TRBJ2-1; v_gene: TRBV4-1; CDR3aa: CASSQDKQLHEQFF; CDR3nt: TGCGCCAGCAGCCAAGATAAACAGCTCCATGAGCAGTTCTTC
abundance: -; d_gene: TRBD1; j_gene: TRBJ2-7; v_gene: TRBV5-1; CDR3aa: CASSRPGQGNEQYF; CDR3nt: TGCGCCAGCAGCCGCCCGGGACAGGGGAACGAGCAGTACTTC
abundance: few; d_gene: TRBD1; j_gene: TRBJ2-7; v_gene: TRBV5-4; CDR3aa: CASSLDRGTYEQYF; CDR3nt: TGTGCCAGCAGCTTGGACAGGGGGACCTACGAGCAGTACTTC
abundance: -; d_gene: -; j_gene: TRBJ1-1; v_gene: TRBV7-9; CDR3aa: CASSLEALNTEAFF; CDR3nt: TGTGCCAGCAGCTTAGAGGCCCTGAACACTGAAGCTTTCTTT
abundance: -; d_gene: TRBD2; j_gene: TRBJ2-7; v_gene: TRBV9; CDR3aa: CASSVGGGGYEQYF; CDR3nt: TGTGCCAGCAGCGTAGGGGGGGGAGGTTACGAGCAGTACTTC
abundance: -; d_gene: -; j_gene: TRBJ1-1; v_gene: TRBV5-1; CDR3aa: CASSLVGDGNTEAFF; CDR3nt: TGCGCCAGCAGCTTGGTAGGGGACGGCAACACTGAAGCTTTCTTT
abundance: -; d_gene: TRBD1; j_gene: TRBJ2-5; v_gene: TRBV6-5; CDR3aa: CASSYSRTGAETQYF; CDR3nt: TGTGCCAGCAGTTACTCGAGGACAGGGGCAGAGACCCAGTACTTC
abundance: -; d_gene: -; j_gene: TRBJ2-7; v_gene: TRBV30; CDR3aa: CAWSRGVKQYF; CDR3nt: TGTGCCTGGAGTCGGGGTGTGAAGCAGTACTTC
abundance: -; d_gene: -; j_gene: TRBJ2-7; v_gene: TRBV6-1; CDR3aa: CASSELTDYEQYF; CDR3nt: TGTGCCAGCAGTGAATTGACAGACTACGAGCAGTACTTC
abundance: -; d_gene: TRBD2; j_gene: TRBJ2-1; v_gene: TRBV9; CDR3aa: CASSVIAGGYNEQFF; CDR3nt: TGTGCCAGCAGCGTTATAGCGGGAGGCTACAATGAGCAGTTCTTC
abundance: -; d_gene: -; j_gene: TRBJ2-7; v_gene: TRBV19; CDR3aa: CASSIFGYEQYF; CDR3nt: TGTGCCAGTAGTATCTTCGGGTACGAGCAGTACTTC
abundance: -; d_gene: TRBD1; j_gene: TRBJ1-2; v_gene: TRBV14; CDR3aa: CASRPDRENGYTF; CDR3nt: TGTGCCAGCAGACCCGACAGGGAAAATGGCTACACCTTC
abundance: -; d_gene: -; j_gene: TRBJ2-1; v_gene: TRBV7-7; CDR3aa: CASSLNLADNEQFF; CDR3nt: TGTGCTAGCAGCTTAAATCTAGCCGACAATGAGCAGTTCTTC
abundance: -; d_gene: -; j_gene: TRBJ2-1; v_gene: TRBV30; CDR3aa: CAWSVRNSYNEQFF; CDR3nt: TGTGCCTGGAGTGTACGGAACAGCTACAATGAGCAGTTCTTC
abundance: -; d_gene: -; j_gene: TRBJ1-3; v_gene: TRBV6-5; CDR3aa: CASSYSVRGAGNTIYF; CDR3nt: TGTGCCAGCAGTTACTCAGTTAGGGGCGCTGGAAACACCATATATTTT
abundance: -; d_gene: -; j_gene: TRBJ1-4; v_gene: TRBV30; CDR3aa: CAWSVGLLEKLFF; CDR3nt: TGTGCCTGGAGTGTAGGGCTCCTTGAAAAACTGTTTTTT
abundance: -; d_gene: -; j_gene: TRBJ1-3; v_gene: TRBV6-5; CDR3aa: CASSYSGSSGNTIYF; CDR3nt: TGTGCCAGCAGTTACTCGGGGAGCTCTGGAAACACCATATATTTT
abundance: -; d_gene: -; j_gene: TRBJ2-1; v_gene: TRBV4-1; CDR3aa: CASSQVTRGYNEQFF; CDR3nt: TGCGCCAGCAGCCAAGTCACTAGGGGGTACAATGAGCAGTTCTTC
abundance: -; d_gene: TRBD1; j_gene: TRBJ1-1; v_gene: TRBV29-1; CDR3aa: CSVSALPGQGLQTEAFF; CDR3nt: TGCAGCGTCTCCGCGTTGCCTGGACAGGGGCTTCAAACTGAAGCTTTCTTT
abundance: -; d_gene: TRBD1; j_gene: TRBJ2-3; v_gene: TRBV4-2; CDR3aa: CASSQGQGGSTDTQYF; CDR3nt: TGTGCCAGCAGCCAAGGACAGGGTGGGAGCACAGATACGCAGTATTTT
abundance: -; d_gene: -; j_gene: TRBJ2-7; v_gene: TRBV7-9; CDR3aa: CASSIPSQGVYEQYF; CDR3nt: TGTGCCAGCAGCATCCCCTCGCAGGGAGTCTACGAGCAGTACTTC
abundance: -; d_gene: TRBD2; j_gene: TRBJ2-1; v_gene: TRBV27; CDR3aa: CASSARLGAGGPHGYNEQFF; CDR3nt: TGTGCCAGCAGTGCCCGTTTGGGAGCGGGAGGTCCCCATGGCTACAATGAGCAGTTCTTC
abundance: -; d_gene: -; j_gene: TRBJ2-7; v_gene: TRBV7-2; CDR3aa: CASRGLNYEQYF; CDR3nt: TGTGCCAGCAGGGGGTTGAACTACGAGCAGTACTTC
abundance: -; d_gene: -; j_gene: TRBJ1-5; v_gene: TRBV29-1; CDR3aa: CSVVPGQVGDQPQHF; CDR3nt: TGCAGCGTTGTGCCCGGCCAGGTAGGTGATCAGCCCCAGCATTTT
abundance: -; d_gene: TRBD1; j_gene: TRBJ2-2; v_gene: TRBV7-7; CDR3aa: CASSLVPGQGANTGELFF; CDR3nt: TGTGCTAGCAGCTTAGTCCCGGGACAGGGGGCGAACACCGGGGAGCTGTTTTTT
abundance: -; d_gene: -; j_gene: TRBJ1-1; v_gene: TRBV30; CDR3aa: CAWRGARGTEAFF; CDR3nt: TGTGCCTGGAGAGGAGCCAGGGGAACTGAAGCTTTCTTT